These 8 T cell receptor beta chains originate from one sample sequenced in a study of blood T cell repertoires in COVID-19. Generated by immunoSEQ multiplex PCR, the TCRdb table keeps only in-frame clones and is missing some. The data contain tens of thousands of clones, roughly 89% of them singletons. Sequenced material: peripheral blood. Source of these receptors: a woman in her 70s with acute or convalescent COVID-19.

The V gene is TRBV24-1, the J gene TRBJ1-4; no firm D call. The CDR3 sequence is 14 residues long. V dropped 7 bases and J dropped 7 bases, with 15 bases sitting between them. Germline CDR1 and CDR2: KGHDR and SFDVKD. CDR3 residues: CATSQEGESEKLFF. CDR3 nucleotides: TGTGCCACCAGCCAGGAAGGCGAGAGTGAAAAACTGTTTTTT.

The V call is TRBV24-1, the J call TRBJ1-2; the D gene is possibly TRBD1 (5 bases). V was trimmed by 4 bases and J by 2 bases, leaving 16 bases between them. The CDR3 covers 16 residues. Germline V gene lookup returns CDR1 KGHDR and CDR2 SFDVKD. CDR3 nucleotides: TGTGCCACCAGTGACCCCAGGCCCGGGGGGAACTATGGCTACACCTTC. Translating gives CATSDPRPGGNYGYTF.

The chain carries TRBV19 and TRBJ1-2, with 7 bases fitting TRBD1. The CDR3 loop spans 13 amino acids. The V segment lost 5 bases and the J segment 4 bases; nucleotides outside the gene matches: 4. Germline V gene sequence: CDR1 LNHDA, CDR2 SQIVND (reference sequence). For the CDR3, the DNA is TGTGCCAGTAGTGGGACAGAGGCCTATGGCTACACCTTC. Amino acids: CASSGTEAYGYTF.

This clone has just one count. The chain recombines TRBV28 with TRBJ2-1; 7 bases are a match to TRBD1. The CDR3 loop spans 15 amino acids. The J segment lost 0 bases and the V segment lost 6 bases, leaving 5 bases of the junction unmatched. Germline CDR1 reads MDHEN; CDR2 reads SYDVKM. This chain's CDR3 is CASRKSGGSYNEQFF. CDR3 DNA: TGTGCCAGCAGGAAGTCAGGGGGCTCCTACAATGAGCAGTTCTTC.

This clone was observed once. This chain uses TRBV6-6 with TRBJ1-5; TRBD1 agrees at 9 bases. J lost 5 bases, V lost 5 bases, and 7 bases had no gene match. CDR1 is MNHNY, CDR2 SVGAGI, per germline (reference sequence). The CDR3 is made up of 15 amino acids. The CDR3: CASSGGQGSDQPQHF. The CDR3 coding sequence is TGTGCCAGCAGTGGAGGACAGGGGAGCGATCAGCCCCAGCATTTT.

The rearrangement uses TRBV6-5 and TRBJ2-2; possibly TRBD2 for D (6 bases). CDR3 length equals 14 residues. Germline V gene data show CDR1 as MNHEY and CDR2 as SVGAGI. Trimming took off 6 bases at V and 1 base at J, with 9 bases between the two ends. The DNA for the CDR3 is TGTGCCAGCAGAGGCGGGGTGAACACCGGGGAGCTGTTTTTT. Translating gives CASRGGVNTGELFF.

The chain links TRBV4-2 to TRBJ1-1, with D tentatively TRBD1 (6 bases). V lost 4 bases, J lost 1 base, and 13 bases lay in between. This CDR3 region has 15 residues. Looked up from germline, CDR1 is LGHNA and CDR2 is YNFKEQ. CDR3 bases: TGTGCCAGCAGCCCGCACCGGACAGAGAACACTGAAGCTTTCTTT. This codes for CASSPHRTENTEAFF.

This chain uses TRBV7-2 with TRBJ1-2; no clear D gene. Trimming took off 2 bases at V and 4 bases at J, with 8 bases between the two ends. Germline lookup yields CDR1 SGHTA and CDR2 FQGNSA. This CDR3 is built from 13 residues. The CDR3 DNA is TGTGCCAGCAGCTTATTGGTCAGCTATGGCTACACCTTC. It encodes CASSLLVSYGYTF. The full variable domain, with the rest looked up from reference TRBV7-2 and TRBJ1-2, is GAGVSQSPSNKVTEKGKDVELRCDPISGHTALYWYRQSLGQGLEFLIYFQGNSAPDKSGLPSDRFSAERTGGSVSTLTIQRTQQEDSAVYLCASSLLVSYGYTFGSGTRLTVV.